Listed below are T cell receptor beta chains from one sample, sequenced in a study of T cell responses to AZD1222 COVID-19 vaccine. Sequenced by immunoSEQ multiplex PCR; TCRdb stores in-frame clones only, minus some. The table records around 130,000 clones, approximately 88% of them present only once. Sample: peripheral blood, taken on day 0 of MenACWY control vaccination. The receptors were sampled from an adult in good health. Both conserved end residues are trimmed from each CDR3.

j_call v_call cdr3_aa
TRBJ1-1 TRBV27 ASSHGLTNTEAF
TRBJ2-1 TRBV3-1/TRBV3-2 ASSRTSGGNYNEQF
TRBJ2-7 TRBV11-2 ASSFSGQGFYEQY
TRBJ2-7 TRBV4-2 ASSQVMEHSYEQY
TRBJ1-1 TRBV3-1/TRBV3-2 ASSQDWIARAEAF
TRBJ1-1 TRBV5-6 ASSLAGIIEAF
TRBJ1-2 TRBV12-3/TRBV12-4 ASSLKSGSGYT
TRBJ2-3 TRBV6-6 ASSYLTVDTQY
TRBJ2-5 TRBV5-6 ASSPGLAGRETQY
TRBJ1-2 TRBV6-5 ASSSVNHPIGYT
TRBJ1-5 TRBV7-8 ASSLGPDYNQPQH
TRBJ1-1 TRBV5-6 ASSLANQGARNTEAF
TRBJ2-3 TRBV27 ASSFLETSTDTQY
TRBJ2-7 TRBV9 ASSVAGTGKGSSYEQY
TRBJ2-2 TRBV11-2 ASSTLAGGPGELF
TRBJ1-4 TRBV5-5 ASSRVPGEKLF
TRBJ2-7 TRBV20-1 SASDSGRAYEQY
TRBJ1-2 TRBV7-9 ASSTGTAPGSYT
TRBJ2-3 TRBV4-1 ASSQDWSGASTDTQY
TRBJ1-4 TRBV18 ASSQGAWGREKLF
TRBJ2-1 TRBV7-9 ASSLGLAGGLYNEQF
TRBJ2-7 TRBV4-2 ASSHGLAGSSYEQY
TRBJ1-3 TRBV6-5 ASIQGVPVGNTIY
TRBJ2-3 TRBV30 AWGARRY
TRBJ2-3 TRBV11-1 ASSLVRGLTDTQY
TRBJ1-4 TRBV10-3 AISVGSSGEKLF
TRBJ1-3 TRBV28 ASSLLVGGGRSGNTIY
TRBJ1-5 TRBV13 ASSLRGSAGGQPQH
TRBJ1-4 TRBV19 ASSSHRGRGEKLF
TRBJ2-7 TRBV7-7 ASSLVETGEQY
TRBJ2-7 TRBV28 ASSTSGYSAYEQY
TRBJ1-4 TRBV3-1/TRBV3-2 ASSRIGGSNEKLF
TRBJ2-7 TRBV2 ASRLAEIKLEQY
TRBJ2-1 TRBV3-1/TRBV3-2 ASSHLRVDEQF
TRBJ1-1 TRBV12-3/TRBV12-4 ASSFRYTEAF
TRBJ1-1 TRBV7-8 ASSFAGGTEAF
TRBJ2-7 TRBV6-5 ASSSQGVNHEQY
TRBJ1-3 TRBV5-5 ASSLEAPAGNTIY
TRBJ1-1 TRBV5-6 ASRALVNTEAF
TRBJ2-3 TRBV6-1 ASSELGQGSKQY
TRBJ1-1 TRBV19 ASSPWTGTEAF
TRBJ1-2 TRBV6-5 ASSDSAYYGYT
TRBJ2-7 TRBV10-3 AISEIGAGSSYEQY
TRBJ1-1 TRBV30 AWSPPDPMNTEAF
TRBJ2-2 TRBV3-1/TRBV3-2 ASSHPGTSRPTGELF
TRBJ1-6 TRBV12-2 RTTPGSDSPLH